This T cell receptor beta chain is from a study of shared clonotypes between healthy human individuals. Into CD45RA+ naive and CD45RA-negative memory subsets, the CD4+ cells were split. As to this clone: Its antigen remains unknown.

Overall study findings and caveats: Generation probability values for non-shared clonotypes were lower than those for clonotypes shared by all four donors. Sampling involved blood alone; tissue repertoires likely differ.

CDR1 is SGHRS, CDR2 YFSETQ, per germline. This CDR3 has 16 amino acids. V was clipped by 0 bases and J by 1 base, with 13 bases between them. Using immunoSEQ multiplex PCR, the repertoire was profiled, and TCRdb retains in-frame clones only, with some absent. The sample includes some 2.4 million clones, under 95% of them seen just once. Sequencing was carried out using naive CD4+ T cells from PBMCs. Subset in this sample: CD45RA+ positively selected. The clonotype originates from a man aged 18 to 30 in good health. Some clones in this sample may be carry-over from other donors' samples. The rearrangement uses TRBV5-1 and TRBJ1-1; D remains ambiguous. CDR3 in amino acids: CASSLGIGIANTEAFF. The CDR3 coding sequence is TGCGCCAGCAGCTTGGGGATAGGGATAGCGAACACTGAAGCTTTCTTT.